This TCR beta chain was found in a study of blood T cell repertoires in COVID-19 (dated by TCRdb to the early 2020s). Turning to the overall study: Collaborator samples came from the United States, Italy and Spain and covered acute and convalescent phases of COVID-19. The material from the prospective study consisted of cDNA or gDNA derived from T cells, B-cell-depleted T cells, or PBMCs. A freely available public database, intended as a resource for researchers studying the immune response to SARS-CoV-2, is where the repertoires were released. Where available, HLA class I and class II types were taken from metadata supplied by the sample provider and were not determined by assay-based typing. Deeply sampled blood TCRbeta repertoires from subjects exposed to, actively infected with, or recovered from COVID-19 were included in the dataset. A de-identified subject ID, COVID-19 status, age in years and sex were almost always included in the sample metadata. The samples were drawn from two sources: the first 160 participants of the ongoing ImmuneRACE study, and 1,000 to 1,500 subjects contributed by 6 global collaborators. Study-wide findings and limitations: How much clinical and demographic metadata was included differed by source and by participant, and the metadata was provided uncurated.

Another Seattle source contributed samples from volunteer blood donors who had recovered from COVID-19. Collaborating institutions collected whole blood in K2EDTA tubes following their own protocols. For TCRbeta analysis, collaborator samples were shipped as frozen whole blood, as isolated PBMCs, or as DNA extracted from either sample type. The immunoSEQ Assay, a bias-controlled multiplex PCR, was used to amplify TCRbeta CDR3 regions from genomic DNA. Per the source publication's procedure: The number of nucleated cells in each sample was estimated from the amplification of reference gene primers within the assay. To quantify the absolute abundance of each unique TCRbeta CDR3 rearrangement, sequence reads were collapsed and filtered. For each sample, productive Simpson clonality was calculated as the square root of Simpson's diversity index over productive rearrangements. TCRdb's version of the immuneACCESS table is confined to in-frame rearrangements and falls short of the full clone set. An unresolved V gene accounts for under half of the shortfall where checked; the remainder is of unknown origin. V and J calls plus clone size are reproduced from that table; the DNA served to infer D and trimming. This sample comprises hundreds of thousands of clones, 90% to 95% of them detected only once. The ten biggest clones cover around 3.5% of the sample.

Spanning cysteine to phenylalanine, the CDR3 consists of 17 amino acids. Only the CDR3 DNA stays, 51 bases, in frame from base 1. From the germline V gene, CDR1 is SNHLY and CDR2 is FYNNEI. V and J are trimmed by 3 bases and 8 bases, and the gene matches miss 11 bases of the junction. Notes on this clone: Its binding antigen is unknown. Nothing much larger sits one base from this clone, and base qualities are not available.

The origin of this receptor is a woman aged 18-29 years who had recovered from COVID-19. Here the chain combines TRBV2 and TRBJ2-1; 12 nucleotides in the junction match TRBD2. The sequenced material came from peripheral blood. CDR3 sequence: CASSERLAGVGKDEQFF. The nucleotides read TGTGCCAGCAGTGAGAGACTAGCGGGAGTAGGAAAAGATGAGCAGTTCTTC.